The rows below give T cell receptor beta chains drawn from one sample of a study of graft-versus-host responses after intestinal transplantation. The table came from immunoSEQ multiplex PCR; TCRdb's copy has only in-frame clones and leaves some out. This sample has about 120,000 clones, with roughly 93% found just once. Antigens of these TCRs are unknown. The sample in question was unstimulated CD4+ T cells sorted from spleen or lymph node cells, obtained before intestinal transplant. These receptors were collected from a human donor who received an intestinal transplant. Both conserved end residues are part of each CDR3. The D gene is left open where the match is weak.

v_call	d_call	j_call	cdr3_nt	cdr3_aa
TRBV6-6	TRBD1	TRBJ2-7	TGTGCCAGCAGTAAGGGACAGGGGGCCACCTACGAGCAGTACTTC	CASSKGQGATYEQYF
TRBV5-1	-	TRBJ2-5	TGCGCCAGCAGCCCTAGCCAAGAGACCCAGTACTTC	CASSPSQETQYF
TRBV6-5	-	TRBJ1-5	TGTGCCAGCAGTTACCGTGGAGGCAGCAATCAGCCCCAGCATTTT	CASSYRGGSNQPQHF
TRBV5-1	TRBD1	TRBJ2-1	TGCGCCAGCAGCGGGGGACAGGGGAATAACAATGAGCAGTTCTTC	CASSGGQGNNNEQFF
TRBV6-1	-	TRBJ1-2	TGTGCCAGCAGTCAACTGGGGCTCCCCTGGGGCTACACCTTC	CASSQLGLPWGYTF
TRBV29-1	-	TRBJ2-1	TGCAGCTTCCAAGGGGAGTCGGGCAATGAGCAGTTCTTC	CSFQGESGNEQFF
TRBV9	-	TRBJ2-2	TGTGCCAGCAGCGCTCGGTTGAACACCGGGGAGCTGTTTTTT	CASSARLNTGELFF
TRBV19	-	TRBJ1-5	TGTGCCAGTAGTAGCAGGGGTAGCAATCAGCCCCAGCATTTT	CASSSRGSNQPQHF
TRBV6-1	-	TRBJ2-3	TGTGCCAGCAGTGATTTGAGCAGGGGATTTTTT	CASSDLSRGFF
TRBV6-6	-	TRBJ1-1	TGTGCCAGCAGTGCCCCGGGGGGCGGGGGCTTTTTATCAACTTTCTTT	CASSAPGGGGFLSTFF
TRBV30	-	TRBJ1-2	TGTGCCTGGAGTGGCGGTCCCTACATGCGGGGCTACACCTTC	CAWSGGPYMRGYTF
TRBV5-6	TRBD2	TRBJ2-2	TGTGCCAGCAGCTACCTAGCGGGAGTGAACACCGGGGAGCTGTTTTTT	CASSYLAGVNTGELFF
TRBV19	-	TRBJ2-2	TGTGCCAGTACCGCGTCCCCCGGCGGCGGGGAGCTGTTTTTT	CASTASPGGGELFF
TRBV2	-	TRBJ1-2	TGTGCCAGCAGGGAGAAAGGGTGGGTCTATGGCTACACCTTC	CASREKGWVYGYTF
TRBV5-1	-	TRBJ2-2	TGCGCCAGCAGCTTGGCCGGCGGGATAGGGTCCGGGGAGCTGTTTTTT	CASSLAGGIGSGELFF
TRBV5-6	-	TRBJ1-5	TGTGCCAGCAGCTTGGGGCCGGACGGACTTAGCAATCAGCCCCAGCATTTT	CASSLGPDGLSNQPQHF
TRBV6-5	TRBD2	TRBJ2-7	TGTGCCAGCAGTTCGAGACCTAGCGGAGGCTACGAGCAGTACTTC	CASSSRPSGGYEQYF
TRBV6-5	-	TRBJ1-1	TGTGCCAGCAGTTACGAACCGGTCAGGGGAGCTTTCTTT	CASSYEPVRGAFF
TRBV7-9	TRBD2	TRBJ2-1	TGTGCCAGCAGCCTGGGACTAGCGACATCCTACAATGAGCAGTTCTTC	CASSLGLATSYNEQFF
TRBV5-1	-	TRBJ2-7	TGCGCCAGCTCCCCGGGCAGGGTAGGATACGAGCAGTACTTC	CASSPGRVGYEQYF
TRBV6-5	-	TRBJ2-7	TGTGCCAGCAGAGGGGGGGTGGCCTACGAGCAGTACTTC	CASRGGVAYEQYF
TRBV14	-	TRBJ2-1	TGTGCCAGCAGCCAAGTCTCCGGAGTCCGGGGTGAGCAGTTCTTC	CASSQVSGVRGEQFF
TRBV10-1	TRBD1	TRBJ2-3	TGCGCCAGCAGCCCGGGACAGGGGTACACAGATACGCAGTATTTT	CASSPGQGYTDTQYF
TRBV11-2	-	TRBJ2-7	TGTGCCAGCAGCTTAGAAGGGCCGGCGGAGCAGTACTTC	CASSLEGPAEQYF